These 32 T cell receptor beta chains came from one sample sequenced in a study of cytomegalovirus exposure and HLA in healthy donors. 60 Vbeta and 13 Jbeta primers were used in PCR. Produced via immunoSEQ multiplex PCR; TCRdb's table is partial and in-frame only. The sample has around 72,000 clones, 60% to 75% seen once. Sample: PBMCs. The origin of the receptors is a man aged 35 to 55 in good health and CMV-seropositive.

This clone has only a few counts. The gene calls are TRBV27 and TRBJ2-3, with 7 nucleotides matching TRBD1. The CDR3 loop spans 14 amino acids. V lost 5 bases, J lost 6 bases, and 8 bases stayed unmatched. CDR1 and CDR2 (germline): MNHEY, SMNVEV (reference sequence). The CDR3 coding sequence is TGTGCCAGCAGTAGGAGACAGGGTTTGGATACGCAGTATTTT. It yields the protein CASSRRQGLDTQYF.

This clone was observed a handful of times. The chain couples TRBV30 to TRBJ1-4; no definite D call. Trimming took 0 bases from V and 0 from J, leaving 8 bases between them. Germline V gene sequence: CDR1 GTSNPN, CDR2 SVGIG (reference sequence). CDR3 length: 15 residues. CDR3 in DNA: TGTGCCTGGAGTGTATACGGTGCAACTAATGAAAAACTGTTTTTT. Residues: CAWSVYGATNEKLFF.

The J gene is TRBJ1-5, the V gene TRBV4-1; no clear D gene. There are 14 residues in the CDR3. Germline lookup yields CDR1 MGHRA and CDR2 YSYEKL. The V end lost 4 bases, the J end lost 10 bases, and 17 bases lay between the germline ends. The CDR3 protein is CASSPSPAAGPQHF. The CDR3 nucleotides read TGCGCCAGCAGCCCGTCCCCTGCCGCGGGACCCCAGCATTTT.

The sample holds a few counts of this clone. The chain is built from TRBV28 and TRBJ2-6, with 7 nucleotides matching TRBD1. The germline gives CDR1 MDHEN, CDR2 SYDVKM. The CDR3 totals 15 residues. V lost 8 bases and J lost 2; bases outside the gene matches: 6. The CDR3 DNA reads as TGTGCCAGCCGTCCAGGGGGAGCTGGGGCCAACGTCCTGACTTTC. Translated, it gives CASRPGGAGANVLTF. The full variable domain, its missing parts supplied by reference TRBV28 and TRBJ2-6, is DVKVTQSSRYLVKRTGEKVFLECVQDMDHENMFWYRQDPGLGLRLIYFSYDVKMKEKGDIPEGYSVSREKKERFSLILESASTNQTSMYLCASRPGGAGANVLTFGAGSRLTVL.

The CDR3 DNA follows: TGTGCCAGCAGTGGGAGACAGGGGGCTTCCTATAATTCACCCCTCCACTTT. Residues: CASSGRQGASYNSPLHF. This chain uses TRBV25-1 with TRBJ1-6; 10 bases are a match to TRBD1. With 4 bases clipped from V and 1 base from J, the junction kept 4 bases outside the gene matches. The CDR3 is made up of 17 amino acids. Germline CDR1 reads MGHDK; CDR2 reads SYGVNS.

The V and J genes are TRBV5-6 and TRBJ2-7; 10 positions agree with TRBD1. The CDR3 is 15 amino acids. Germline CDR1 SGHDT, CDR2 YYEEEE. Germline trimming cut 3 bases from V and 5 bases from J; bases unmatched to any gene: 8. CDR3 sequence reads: CASSSEDRGRDEQYF. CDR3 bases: TGTGCCAGCAGCTCGGAAGACAGGGGGCGGGACGAGCAGTACTTC.

DNA of the CDR3: TGTGCCAGCAGCGTGACAGAGATGAACACTGAAGCTTTCTTT. It codes for CASSVTEMNTEAFF. This sequence joins TRBV6-5 and TRBJ1-1; tentatively, D is TRBD1 (5 bases). This CDR3 region has 14 residues. V gave up 6 bases and J gave up 0 bases, with 11 bases separating them. Germline V lookup: CDR1 MNHEY, CDR2 SVGAGI.

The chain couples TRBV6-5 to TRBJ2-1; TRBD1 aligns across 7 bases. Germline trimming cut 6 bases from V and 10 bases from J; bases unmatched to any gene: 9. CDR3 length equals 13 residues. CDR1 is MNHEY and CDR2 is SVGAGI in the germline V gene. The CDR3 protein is CASSETGSIEQFF. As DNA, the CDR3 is TGTGCCAGCAGCGAGACAGGGTCAATAGAGCAGTTCTTC.

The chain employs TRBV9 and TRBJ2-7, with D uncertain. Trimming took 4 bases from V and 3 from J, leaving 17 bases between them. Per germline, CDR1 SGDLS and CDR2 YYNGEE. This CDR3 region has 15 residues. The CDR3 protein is CASSPFGRLNYEQYF. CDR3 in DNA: TGTGCCAGCAGCCCTTTCGGCAGGTTGAACTACGAGCAGTACTTC.

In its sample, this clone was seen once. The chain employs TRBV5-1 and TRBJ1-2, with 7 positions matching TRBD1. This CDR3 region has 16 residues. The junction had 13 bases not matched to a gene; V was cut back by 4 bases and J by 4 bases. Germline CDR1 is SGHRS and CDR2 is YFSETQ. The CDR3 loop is CASSPGDSIAFYGYTF. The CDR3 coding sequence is TGCGCCAGCAGCCCCGGGGACAGCATAGCCTTCTATGGCTACACCTTC. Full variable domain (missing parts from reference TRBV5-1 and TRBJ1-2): KAGVTQTPRYLIKTRGQQVTLSCSPISGHRSVSWYQQTPGQGLQFLFEYFSETQRNKGNFPGRFSGRQFSNSRSEMNVSTLELGDSALYLCASSPGDSIAFYGYTFGSGTRLTVV.

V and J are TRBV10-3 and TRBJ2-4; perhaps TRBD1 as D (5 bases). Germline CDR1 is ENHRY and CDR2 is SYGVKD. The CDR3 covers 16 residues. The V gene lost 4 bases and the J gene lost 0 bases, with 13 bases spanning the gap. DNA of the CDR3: TGTGCCATCAGTGCCGGATCGACAGTAGCCAAAAACATTCAGTACTTC. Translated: CAISAGSTVAKNIQYF.

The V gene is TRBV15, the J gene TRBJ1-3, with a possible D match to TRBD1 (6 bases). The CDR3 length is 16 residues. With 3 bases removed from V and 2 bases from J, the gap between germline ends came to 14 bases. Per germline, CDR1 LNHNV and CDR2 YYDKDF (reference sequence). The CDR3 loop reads CATSRDPNRAGNTIYF. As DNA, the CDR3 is TGTGCCACCAGCAGGGACCCAAACAGGGCTGGAAACACCATATATTTT.

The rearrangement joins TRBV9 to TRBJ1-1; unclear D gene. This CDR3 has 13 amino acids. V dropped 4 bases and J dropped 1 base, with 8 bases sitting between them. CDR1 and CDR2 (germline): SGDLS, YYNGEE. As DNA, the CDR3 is TGTGCCAGCAGCCTCTCAGGGAACACTGAAGCTTTCTTT. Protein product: CASSLSGNTEAFF.

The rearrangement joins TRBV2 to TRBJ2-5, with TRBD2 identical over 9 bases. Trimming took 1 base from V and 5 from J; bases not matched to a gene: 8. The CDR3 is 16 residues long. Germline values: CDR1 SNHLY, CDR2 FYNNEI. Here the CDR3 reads CASSEVKRGAQETQYF. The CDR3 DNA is TGTGCCAGCAGTGAAGTCAAGCGGGGGGCCCAGGAGACCCAGTACTTC.

In nucleotides, the CDR3 is TGCGCCAGCAGCGCCATGGGGGGAGGTGAAGCTTTCTTT. Translated, it gives CASSAMGGGEAFF. The chain links TRBV5-1 to TRBJ1-1, with D possibly matching TRBD1 (5 bases). CDR1 is SGHRS, CDR2 YFSETQ, per germline. V dropped 4 bases and J dropped 7 bases, with 14 bases sitting between them. This CDR3 is built from 13 residues.

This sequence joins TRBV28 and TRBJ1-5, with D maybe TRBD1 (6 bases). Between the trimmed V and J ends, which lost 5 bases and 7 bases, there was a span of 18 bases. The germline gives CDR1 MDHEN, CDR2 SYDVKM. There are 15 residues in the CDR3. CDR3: CASSEQDRSLQPQHF. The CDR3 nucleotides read TGTGCCAGCAGTGAGCAGGACAGAAGTCTCCAGCCCCAGCATTTT.

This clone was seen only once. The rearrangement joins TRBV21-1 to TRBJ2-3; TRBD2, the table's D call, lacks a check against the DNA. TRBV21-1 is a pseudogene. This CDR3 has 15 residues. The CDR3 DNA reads TGTGCCAGCAGCAAACGAGGCACCAGCACAGATACGCAGTATTTT. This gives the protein CASSKRGTSTDTQYF.

CDR3 in amino acids: CASTPSSYNEQFF. For the CDR3, the DNA is TGTGCCAGTACTCCGAGCTCCTACAATGAGCAGTTCTTC. The chain couples TRBV19 to TRBJ2-1; D not certain. The V end lost 7 bases, the J end lost 0 bases, and 7 bases lay between the germline ends. This CDR3 region has 13 residues. Germline V gene sequence: CDR1 LNHDA, CDR2 SQIVND (reference sequence).

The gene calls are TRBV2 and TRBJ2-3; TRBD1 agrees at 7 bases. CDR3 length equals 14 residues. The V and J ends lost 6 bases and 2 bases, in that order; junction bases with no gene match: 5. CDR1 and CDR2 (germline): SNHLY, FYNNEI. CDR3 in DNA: TGTGCCAGCAGAAGGGACAGAAACACAGATACGCAGTATTTT. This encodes CASRRDRNTDTQYF.

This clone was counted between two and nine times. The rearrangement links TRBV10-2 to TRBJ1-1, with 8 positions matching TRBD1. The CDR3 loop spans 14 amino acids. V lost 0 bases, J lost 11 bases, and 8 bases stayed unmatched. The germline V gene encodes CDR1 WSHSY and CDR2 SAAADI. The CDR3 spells CASSESATGDLAFF. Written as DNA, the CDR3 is TGCGCCAGCAGTGAGTCCGCGACAGGGGACCTCGCTTTCTTT.

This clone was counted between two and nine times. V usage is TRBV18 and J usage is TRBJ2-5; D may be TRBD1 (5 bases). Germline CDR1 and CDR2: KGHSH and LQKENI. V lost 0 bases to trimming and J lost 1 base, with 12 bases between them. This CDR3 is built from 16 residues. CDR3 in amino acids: CASSPPQGGSQETQYF. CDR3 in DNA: TGTGCCAGCTCACCACCCCAGGGCGGTTCCCAAGAGACCCAGTACTTC.

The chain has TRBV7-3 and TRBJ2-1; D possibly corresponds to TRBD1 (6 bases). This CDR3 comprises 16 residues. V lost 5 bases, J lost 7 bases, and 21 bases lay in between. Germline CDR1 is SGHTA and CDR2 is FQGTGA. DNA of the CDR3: TGTGCCAGCAGCGAGGGGGTAAGCGGCTCTCTTAATGAGCAGTTCTTC. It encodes CASSEGVSGSLNEQFF.

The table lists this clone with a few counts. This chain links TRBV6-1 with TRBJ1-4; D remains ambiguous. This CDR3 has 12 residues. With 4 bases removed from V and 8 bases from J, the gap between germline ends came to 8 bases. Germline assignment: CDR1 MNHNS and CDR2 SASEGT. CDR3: CASSGHREKLFF. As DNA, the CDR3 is TGTGCCAGCAGTGGACACCGGGAAAAACTGTTTTTT.

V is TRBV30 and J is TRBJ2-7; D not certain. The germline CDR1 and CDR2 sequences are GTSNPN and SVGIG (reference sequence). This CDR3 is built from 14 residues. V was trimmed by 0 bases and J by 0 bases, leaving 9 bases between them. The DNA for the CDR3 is TGTGCCTGGAGTGTACCGCTGAGCTCCTACGAGCAGTACTTC. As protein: CAWSVPLSSYEQYF.

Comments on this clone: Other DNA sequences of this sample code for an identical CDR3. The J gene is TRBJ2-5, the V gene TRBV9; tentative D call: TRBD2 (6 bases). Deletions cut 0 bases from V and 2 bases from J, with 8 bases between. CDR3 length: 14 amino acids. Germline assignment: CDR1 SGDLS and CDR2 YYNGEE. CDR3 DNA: TGTGCCAGCAGCGTAGGAGGAGGGCAAGAGACCCAGTACTTC. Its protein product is CASSVGGGQETQYF.

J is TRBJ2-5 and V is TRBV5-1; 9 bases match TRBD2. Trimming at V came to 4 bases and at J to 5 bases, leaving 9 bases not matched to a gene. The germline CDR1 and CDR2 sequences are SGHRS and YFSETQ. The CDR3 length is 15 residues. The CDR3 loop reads CASSLSGGGAETQYF. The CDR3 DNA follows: TGCGCCAGCAGCCTATCGGGCGGGGGGGCGGAGACCCAGTACTTC.

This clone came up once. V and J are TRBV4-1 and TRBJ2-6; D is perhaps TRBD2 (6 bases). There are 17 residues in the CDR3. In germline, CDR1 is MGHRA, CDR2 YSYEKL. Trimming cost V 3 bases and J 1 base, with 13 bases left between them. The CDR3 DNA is TGCGCCAGCAGCCAGTGGAGGGGTAAATCTGGGGCCAACGTCCTGACTTTC. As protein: CASSQWRGKSGANVLTF.

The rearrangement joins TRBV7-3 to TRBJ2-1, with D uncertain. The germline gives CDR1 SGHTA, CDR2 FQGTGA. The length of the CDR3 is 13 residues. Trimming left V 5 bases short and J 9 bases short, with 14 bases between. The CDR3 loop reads CASSRTSTGEQFF. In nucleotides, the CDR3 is TGTGCCAGCAGCCGTACCTCCACTGGTGAGCAGTTCTTC.

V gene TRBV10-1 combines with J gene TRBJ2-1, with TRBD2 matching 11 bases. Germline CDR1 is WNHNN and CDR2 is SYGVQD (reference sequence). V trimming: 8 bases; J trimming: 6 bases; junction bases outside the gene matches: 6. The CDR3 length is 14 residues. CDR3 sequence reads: CASLLAGGANEQFF. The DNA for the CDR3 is TGCGCCAGCTTATTAGCGGGGGGGGCCAATGAGCAGTTCTTC.

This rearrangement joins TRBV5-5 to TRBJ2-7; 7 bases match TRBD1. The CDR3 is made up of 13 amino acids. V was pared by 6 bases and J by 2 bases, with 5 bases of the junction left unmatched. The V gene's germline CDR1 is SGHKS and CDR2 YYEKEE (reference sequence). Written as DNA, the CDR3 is TGTGCCAGCACCTCGGGACAGACCTACGAGCAGTACTTC. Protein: CASTSGQTYEQYF.

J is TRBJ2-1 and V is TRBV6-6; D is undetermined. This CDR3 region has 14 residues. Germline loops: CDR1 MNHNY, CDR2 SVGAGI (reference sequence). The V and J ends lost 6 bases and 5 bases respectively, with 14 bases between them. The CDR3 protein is CASSDRLTNNEQFF. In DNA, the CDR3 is TGTGCCAGCAGCGATAGACTGACGAACAATGAGCAGTTCTTC.

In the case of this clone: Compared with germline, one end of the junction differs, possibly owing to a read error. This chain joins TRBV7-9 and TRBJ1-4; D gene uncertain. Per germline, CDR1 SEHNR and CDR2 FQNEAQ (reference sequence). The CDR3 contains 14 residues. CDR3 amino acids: CASSLLADNEKLFF. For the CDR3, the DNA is TGTGCCAGCAGCTTACTGGCAGATAATGAAAAGCTGTTTTTT.